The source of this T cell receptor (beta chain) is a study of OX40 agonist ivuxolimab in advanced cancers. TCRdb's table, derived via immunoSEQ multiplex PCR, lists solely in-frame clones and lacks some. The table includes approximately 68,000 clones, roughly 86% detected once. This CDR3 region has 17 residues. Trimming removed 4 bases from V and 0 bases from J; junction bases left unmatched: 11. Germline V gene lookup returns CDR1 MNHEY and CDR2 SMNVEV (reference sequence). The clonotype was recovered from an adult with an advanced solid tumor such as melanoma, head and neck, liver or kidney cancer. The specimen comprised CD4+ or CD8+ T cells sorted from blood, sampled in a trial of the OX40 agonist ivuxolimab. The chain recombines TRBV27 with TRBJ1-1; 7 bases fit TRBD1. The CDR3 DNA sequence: TGTGCCAGCAGTTCCCTAAGCAGGGGGGGGATGAACACTGAAGCTTTCTTT. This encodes CASSSLSRGGMNTEAFF.